The clone carrying this T cell receptor (beta chain) occurred a few times. What it binds is not known. This record belongs to a study of T-cell reconstitution after alpha-beta-depleted transplantation in children. Study outcomes and limitations: Reported findings indicate that, about two months after transplant, alpha-beta T cells came from several hundred expanded clones, which were derived from non-depleted graft cells. Recipient T cells and thymic progenitors that survived gave rise to the high TCRbeta diversity observed at day 60 in some patients. Newly made T cells mostly supplied T-cell counts and diversity one year after transplant.

Unique molecular identifiers were incorporated during preparation of the TCRbeta library. Via MiXCR, TCRdb re-called the PCR reads, giving one row per CDR3 protein. The profile shows 130,000 or so distinct CDR3 sequences, 8% to 10% of them singletons. Germline lookup yields CDR1 SGHVS and CDR2 FNYEAQ. The CDR3 runs 16 residues. After removal of 5 bases from V and 5 bases from J, the junction contained 6 bases not matched to a gene. Material: PBMCs, mostly from graft donor cells, obtained 180 days after TCRalphabeta/CD19-depleted stem cell transplant. The V call is TRBV7-6, the J call TRBJ2-7, with 16 bases identical to TRBD2. The clonotype originates from a girl younger than two who had a stem cell transplant for combined immunodeficiency, so the T cells may come from the graft donor. CDR3 region: CASSPGLAGGPHEQYF. The CDR3 DNA is TGTGCCAGCAGCCCGGGACTAGCGGGAGGGCCCCACGAGCAGTACTTC.